Sequencing of this T cell receptor beta chain was carried out in a study of T cells after yellow fever vaccination. Study-wide findings and caveats: Clones from primary vaccination mostly reappeared after the booster (over 95% CD4, around 90% CD8).

Regarding this clonotype: Its cognate antigen is unknown.

V was pared by 5 bases and J by 5 bases, with 19 bases between. The germline V gene encodes CDR1 SEHNR and CDR2 FQNEAQ (reference sequence). This CDR3 contains 16 residues. In making TCR cDNA, 5'RACE template switching added a universal primer site and UMIs to it. TCRdb re-called the 5' RACE reads through MiXCR, storing one row per CDR3 protein. Here the sample spans 400,000 to 450,000 distinct CDR3 sequences, about 17% being singletons. This receptor was identified in a man between 18 and 29 years old who received the YFV17D yellow fever vaccine. Sequencing used PBMCs, obtained before the yellow fever booster vaccination. This rearrangement joins TRBV7-9 to TRBJ2-1; the D gene is possibly TRBD1 (6 bases). The CDR3 sequence is CASSLLTVGQHNEQFF. CDR3 nucleotide sequence: TGTGCCAGCAGCCTCCTAACCGTTGGACAGCACAATGAGCAGTTCTTC.